The T cell receptor beta chain described here comes from a study of T cells of healthy individuals. The CDR3 sequence is 15 residues long. Germline lookup yields CDR1 KGHSH and CDR2 LQKENI. The V and J ends lost 3 bases and 0 bases respectively, with 9 bases between them. TCRdb independently ran MiXCR on the 5' RACE reads; one entry per CDR3 protein. Altogether approximately 58,000 distinct CDR3 sequences are present, over 12% being singletons, with the ten largest covering around 15%. This clonotype has a count of ten or more. The gene calls are TRBV18 and TRBJ1-3; D is ambiguous. The source is a human donor in good health. The CDR3 DNA reads as TGTGCCAGCTCACCCCCAGGAAACTCTGGAAACACCATATATTTT. This encodes CASSPPGNSGNTIYF.